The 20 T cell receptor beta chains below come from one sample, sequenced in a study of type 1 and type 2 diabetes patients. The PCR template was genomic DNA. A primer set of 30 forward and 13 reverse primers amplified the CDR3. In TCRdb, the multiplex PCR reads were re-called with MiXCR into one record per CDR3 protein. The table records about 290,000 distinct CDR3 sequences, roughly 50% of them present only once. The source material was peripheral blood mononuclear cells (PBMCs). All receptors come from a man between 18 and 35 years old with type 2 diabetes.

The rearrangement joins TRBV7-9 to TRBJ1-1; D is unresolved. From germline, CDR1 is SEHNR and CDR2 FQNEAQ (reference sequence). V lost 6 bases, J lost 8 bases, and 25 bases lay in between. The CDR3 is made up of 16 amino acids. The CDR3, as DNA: TGTGCCAGCAGAACCCGACCAGGAGGGAGTTGTCGGGAAGCTTTCTTT. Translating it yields CASRTRPGGSCREAFF.

This CDR3 is CASETSGRSYEQYF. DNA of the CDR3: TGTGCCAGCGAGACCAGCGGGAGATCCTACGAGCAGTACTTC. The chain is built from TRBV6-6 and TRBJ2-7, with TRBD2 matching 8 bases. The CDR3 is 14 residues long. Germline V gene sequence: CDR1 MNHNY, CDR2 SVGAGI (reference sequence). J gave up 1 base and V 8 bases, and 7 bases lay outside the gene matches.

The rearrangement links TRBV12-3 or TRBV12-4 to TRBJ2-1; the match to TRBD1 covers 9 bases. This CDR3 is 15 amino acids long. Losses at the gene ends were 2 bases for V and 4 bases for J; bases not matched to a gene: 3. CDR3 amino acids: CASSLWDREYNEQFF. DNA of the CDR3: TGTGCCAGCAGTTTATGGGACAGGGAATACAATGAGCAGTTCTTC.

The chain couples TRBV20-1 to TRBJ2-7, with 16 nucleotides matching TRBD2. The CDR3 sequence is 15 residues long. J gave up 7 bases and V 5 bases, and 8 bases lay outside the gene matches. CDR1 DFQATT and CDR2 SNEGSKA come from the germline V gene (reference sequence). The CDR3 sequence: CSAVPGLAGGREQYF. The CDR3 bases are TGCAGTGCTGTCCCGGGACTAGCGGGGGGGCGGGAGCAGTACTTC.

CDR3 nucleotide sequence: TGTGCCCAAAGAAGGGAGCTGAACACTGAAGCTTTCTTT. This gives the protein CAQRRELNTEAFF. The chain links TRBV30 to TRBJ1-1; D not certain. Germline V lookup: CDR1 GTSNPN, CDR2 SVGIG (reference sequence). The V end was cut by 8 bases, the J end by 0 bases, with 13 bases between. CDR3 length equals 13 residues.

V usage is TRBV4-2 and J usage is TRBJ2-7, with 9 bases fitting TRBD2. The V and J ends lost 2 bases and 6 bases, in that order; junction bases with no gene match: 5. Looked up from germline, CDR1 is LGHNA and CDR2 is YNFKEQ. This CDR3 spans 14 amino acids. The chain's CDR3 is CASSQLAGAGEQYF. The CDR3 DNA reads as TGTGCCAGCAGCCAATTAGCGGGAGCAGGCGAGCAGTACTTC.

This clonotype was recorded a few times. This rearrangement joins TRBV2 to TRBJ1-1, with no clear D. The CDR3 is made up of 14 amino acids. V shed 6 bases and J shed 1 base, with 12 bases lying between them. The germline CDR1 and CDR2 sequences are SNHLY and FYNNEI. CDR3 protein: CASSAIRENTEAFF. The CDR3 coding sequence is TGTGCCAGCAGCGCCATTCGTGAGAACACTGAAGCTTTCTTT.

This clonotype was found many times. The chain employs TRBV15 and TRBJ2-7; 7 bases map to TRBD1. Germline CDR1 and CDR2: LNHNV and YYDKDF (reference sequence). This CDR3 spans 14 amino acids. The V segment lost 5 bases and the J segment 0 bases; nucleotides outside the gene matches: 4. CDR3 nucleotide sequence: TGTGCCACCAGCGGGGACAGAAACTCCTACGAGCAGTACTTC. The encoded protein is CATSGDRNSYEQYF.

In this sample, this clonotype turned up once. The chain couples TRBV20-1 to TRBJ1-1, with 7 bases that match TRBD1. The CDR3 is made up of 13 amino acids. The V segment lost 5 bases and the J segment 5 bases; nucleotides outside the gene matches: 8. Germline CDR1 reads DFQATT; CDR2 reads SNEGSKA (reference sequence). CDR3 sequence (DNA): TGCAGTGCTCTCCCCGACAGGGCGACTGAAGCTTTCTTT. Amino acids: CSALPDRATEAFF.

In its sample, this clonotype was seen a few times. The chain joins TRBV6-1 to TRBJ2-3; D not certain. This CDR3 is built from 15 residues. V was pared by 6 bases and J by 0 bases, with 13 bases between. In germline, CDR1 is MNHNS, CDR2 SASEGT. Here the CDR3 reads CASSPEFGSTDTQYF. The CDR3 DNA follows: TGTGCCAGCAGCCCCGAGTTTGGTAGCACAGATACGCAGTATTTT.

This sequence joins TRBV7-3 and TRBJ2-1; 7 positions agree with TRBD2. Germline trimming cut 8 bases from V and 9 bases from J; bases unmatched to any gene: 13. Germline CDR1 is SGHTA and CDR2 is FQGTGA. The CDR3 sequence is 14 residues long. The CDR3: CASSGGGSVSEQFF. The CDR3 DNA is TGTGCCAGCTCGGGGGGAGGGAGCGTAAGTGAGCAGTTCTTC.

The DNA for the CDR3 is TGTGCCAGCAGATCACCCACAGGGGGCGGCACTGAAGCTTTCTTT. Protein: CASRSPTGGGTEAFF. The chain recombines TRBV7-2 with TRBJ1-1; TRBD1 agrees at 9 bases. CDR1 and CDR2 from the germline V gene are SGHTA and FQGNSA. The CDR3 totals 15 residues. V trimming: 6 bases; J trimming: 4 bases; junction bases outside the gene matches: 9.

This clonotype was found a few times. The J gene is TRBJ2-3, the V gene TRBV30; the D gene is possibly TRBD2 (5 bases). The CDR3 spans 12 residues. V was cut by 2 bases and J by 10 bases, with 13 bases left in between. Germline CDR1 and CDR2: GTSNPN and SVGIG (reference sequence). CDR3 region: CAWSSDLRAQYF. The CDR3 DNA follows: TGTGCCTGGAGTTCTGACCTGAGGGCGCAGTATTTT.

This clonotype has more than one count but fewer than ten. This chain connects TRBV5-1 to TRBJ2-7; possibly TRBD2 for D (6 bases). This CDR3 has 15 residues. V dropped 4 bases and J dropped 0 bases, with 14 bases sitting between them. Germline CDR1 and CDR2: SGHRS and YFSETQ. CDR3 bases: TGCGCCAGCAGCATGGGACTCGCTCGCTCCTACGAGCAGTACTTC. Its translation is CASSMGLARSYEQYF.

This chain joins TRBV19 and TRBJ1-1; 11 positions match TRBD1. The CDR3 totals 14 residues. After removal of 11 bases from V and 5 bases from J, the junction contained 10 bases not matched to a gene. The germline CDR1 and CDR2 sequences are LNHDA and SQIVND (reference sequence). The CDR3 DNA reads TGTGCCTGGAGAGGACAGGGGGCATGGACTGAAGCTTTCTTT. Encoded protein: CAWRGQGAWTEAFF.

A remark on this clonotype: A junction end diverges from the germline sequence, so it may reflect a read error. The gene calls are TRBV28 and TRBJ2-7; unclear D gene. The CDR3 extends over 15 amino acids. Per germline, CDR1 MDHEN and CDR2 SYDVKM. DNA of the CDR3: TGCGCCAGCAGTGCATGGGTGGCCGGATCTTACGAGCAGTACTTC. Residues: CASSAWVAGSYEQYF.

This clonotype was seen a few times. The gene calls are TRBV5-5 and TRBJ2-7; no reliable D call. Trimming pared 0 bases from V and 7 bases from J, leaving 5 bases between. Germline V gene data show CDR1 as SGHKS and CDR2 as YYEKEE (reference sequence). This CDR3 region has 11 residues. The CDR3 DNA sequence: TGTGCCAGCAGCTTGGATTGGGAGCAGTACTTC. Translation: CASSLDWEQYF.

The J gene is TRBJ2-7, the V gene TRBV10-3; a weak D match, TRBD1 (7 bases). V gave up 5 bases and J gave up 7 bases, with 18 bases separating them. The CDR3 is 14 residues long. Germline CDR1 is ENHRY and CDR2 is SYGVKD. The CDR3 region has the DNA TGTGCCATCAGTAGCGGCAGGGGGGTGGAGGAGCAGTACTTC. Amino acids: CAISSGRGVEEQYF.

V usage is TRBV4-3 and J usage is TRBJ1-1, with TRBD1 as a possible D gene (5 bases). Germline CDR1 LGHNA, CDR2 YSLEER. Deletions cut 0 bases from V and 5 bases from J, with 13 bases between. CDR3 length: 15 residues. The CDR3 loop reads CASSQDQRGGTEAFF. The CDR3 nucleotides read TGCGCCAGCAGCCAAGATCAAAGGGGAGGAACTGAAGCTTTCTTT.

The CDR3 here is CASKPGTGSYEQYF. CDR3 DNA: TGTGCCAGCAAGCCCGGGACAGGATCCTACGAGCAGTACTTC. This chain links TRBV2 with TRBJ2-7; 8 nucleotides line up with TRBD1. The V gene's germline CDR1 is SNHLY and CDR2 FYNNEI. This CDR3 spans 14 amino acids. V shed 7 bases and J 1 base; nucleotides not matched to a gene: 6.